This TCR beta chain was retrieved from a study of shared clonotypes between healthy human individuals. Donors included only healthy HIV-negative adults lacking recent acute infections or vaccinations. CDR3 length: 12 amino acids. Trimming shortened V by 0 bases and J by 13 bases, and 13 bases separated the two germline ends. Per germline, CDR1 GTSNPN and CDR2 SVGIG (reference sequence). Clones were sequenced by immunoSEQ multiplex PCR, and TCRdb holds only the in-frame ones, with some missing. The sample holds about 600,000 clones, about 96% seen once. The V gene is TRBV30, the J gene TRBJ2-1, with TRBD1 as a possible D gene (5 bases). This sequence originates from a woman aged 25 to 39 in good health. Sequencing used naive CD4+ T cells sorted from blood. Subset described: CD45RA+ positively selected. The chain's CDR3 is CAWSVGQRGQFF. The CDR3 nucleotides read TGTGCCTGGAGTGTAGGACAAAGGGGACAGTTCTTC. Filled out from reference TRBV30 and TRBJ2-1, the complete variable domain reads SQTIHQWPATLVQPVGSPLSLECTVEGTSNPNLYWYRQAAGRGLQLLFYSVGIGQISSEVPQNLSASRPQDRQFILSSKKLLLSDSGFYLCAWSVGQRGQFFGPGTRLTVL.